This record covers a single T cell receptor (beta chain). Antigen unknown. Isolation of CD4+ T cells took place after 10 to 11 days of culture. None of the vaccinated had previously contracted SARS-CoV-2, and their nucleocapsid antibodies tested negative. The data are from a study of vaccination effects on CD4 cells after COVID-19. Study details: Within the ViraFEST assay, antigen-specific CD4+ T cells underwent expansion with viral peptide pools prior to sequencing.

Only in-frame clones appear in the TCRdb table, and some are missing; sequencing was by immunoSEQ multiplex PCR. The repertoire holds tens of thousands of clones, with about 70% as singletons. This CDR3 contains 17 residues. V lost 5 bases and J lost 5; bases outside the gene matches: 16. The germline V gene encodes CDR1 MNHNY and CDR2 SVGAGI (reference sequence). The TCR was taken from a human donor who received a COVID-19 vaccine. The material was CD4+ T cells from PBMCs cultured without peptide, obtained before COVID-19 vaccination. This chain connects TRBV6-6 to TRBJ2-5; 8 bases fit TRBD2. CDR3 loop: CASSPRAGLGLWETQYF. The CDR3 nucleotides read TGTGCCAGCAGTCCAAGAGCGGGACTAGGCTTATGGGAGACCCAGTACTTC.